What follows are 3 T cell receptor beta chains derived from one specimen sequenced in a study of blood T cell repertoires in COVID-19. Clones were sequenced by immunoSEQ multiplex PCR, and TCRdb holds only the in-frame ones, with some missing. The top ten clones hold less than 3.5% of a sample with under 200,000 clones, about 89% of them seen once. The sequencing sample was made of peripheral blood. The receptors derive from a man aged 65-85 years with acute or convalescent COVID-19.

The CDR3 sequence is CASSAITYNEQFF. CDR3 nucleotides: TGTGCCAGCAGCGCTATCACGTACAATGAGCAGTTCTTC. The chain joins TRBV6-2 or TRBV6-3 to TRBJ2-1; D remains unclear. The CDR3 loop spans 13 amino acids. V was clipped by 6 bases and J by 4 bases, with 10 bases between them. In germline, CDR1 is MNHEY, CDR2 SVGEGT.

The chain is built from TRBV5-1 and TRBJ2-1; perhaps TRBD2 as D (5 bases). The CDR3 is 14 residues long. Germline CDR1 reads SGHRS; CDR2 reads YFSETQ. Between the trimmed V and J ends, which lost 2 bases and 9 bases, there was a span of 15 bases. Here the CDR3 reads CASSFNGPEGEQFF. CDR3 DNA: TGCGCCAGCAGCTTTAACGGACCCGAGGGTGAGCAGTTCTTC.

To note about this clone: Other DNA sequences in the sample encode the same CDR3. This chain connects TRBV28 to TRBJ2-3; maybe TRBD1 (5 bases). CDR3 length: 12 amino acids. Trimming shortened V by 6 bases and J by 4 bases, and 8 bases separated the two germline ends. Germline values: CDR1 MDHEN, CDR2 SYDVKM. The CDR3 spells CASREGADTQYF. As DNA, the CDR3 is TGTGCCAGCAGGGAAGGGGCAGATACGCAGTATTTT.